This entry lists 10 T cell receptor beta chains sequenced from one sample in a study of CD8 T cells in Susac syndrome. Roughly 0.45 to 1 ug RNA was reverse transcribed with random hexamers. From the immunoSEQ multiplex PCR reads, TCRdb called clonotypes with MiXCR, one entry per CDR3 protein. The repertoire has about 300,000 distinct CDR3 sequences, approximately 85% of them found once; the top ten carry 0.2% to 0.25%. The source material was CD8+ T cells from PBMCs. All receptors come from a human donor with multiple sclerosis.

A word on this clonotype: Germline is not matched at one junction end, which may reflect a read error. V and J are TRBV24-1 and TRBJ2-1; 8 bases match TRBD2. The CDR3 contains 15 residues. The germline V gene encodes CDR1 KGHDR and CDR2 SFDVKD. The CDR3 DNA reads TGTGCCACCAGTGATGGGACTAGTTCCTTCAATGAGCAGTTCTTC. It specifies CATSDGTSSFNEQFF.

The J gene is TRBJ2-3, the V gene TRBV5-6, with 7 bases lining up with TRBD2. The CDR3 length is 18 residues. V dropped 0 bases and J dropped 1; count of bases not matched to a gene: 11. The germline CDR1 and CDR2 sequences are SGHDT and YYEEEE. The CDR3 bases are TGTGCCAGCAGCTTGGACCTAGCGGTCCCTTGGGGCACAGATACGCAGTATTTT. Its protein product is CASSLDLAVPWGTDTQYF.

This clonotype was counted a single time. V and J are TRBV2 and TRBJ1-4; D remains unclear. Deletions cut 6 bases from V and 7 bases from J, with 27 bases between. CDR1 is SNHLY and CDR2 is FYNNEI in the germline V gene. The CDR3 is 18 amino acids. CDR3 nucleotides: TGTGCCAGCAGACGGCTAATGACGATGAGAGAGGAAGGTGAAAAACTGTTTTTT. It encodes CASRRLMTMREEGEKLFF.

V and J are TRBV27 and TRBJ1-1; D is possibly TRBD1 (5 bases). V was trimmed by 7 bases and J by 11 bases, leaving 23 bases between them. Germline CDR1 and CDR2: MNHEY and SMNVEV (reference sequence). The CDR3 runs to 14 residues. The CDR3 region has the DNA TGTGCCAGCACTCAAACGTGGGGCCGAATGGAGGCTTTCTTT. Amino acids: CASTQTWGRMEAFF.

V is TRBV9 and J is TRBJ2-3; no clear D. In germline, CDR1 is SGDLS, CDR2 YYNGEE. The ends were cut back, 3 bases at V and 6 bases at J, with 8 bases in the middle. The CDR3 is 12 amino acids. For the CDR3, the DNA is TGTGCCAGCAGCGGGGTAACCGATACGCAGTATTTT. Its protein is CASSGVTDTQYF.

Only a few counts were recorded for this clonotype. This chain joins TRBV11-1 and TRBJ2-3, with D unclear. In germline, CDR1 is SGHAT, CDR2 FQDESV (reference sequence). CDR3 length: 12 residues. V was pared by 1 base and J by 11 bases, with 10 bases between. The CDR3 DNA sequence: TGTGCCAGCAGCTTAGAGTCCGTGGAGCAGTATTTT. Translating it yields CASSLESVEQYF. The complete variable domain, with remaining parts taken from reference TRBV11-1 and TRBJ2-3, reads EAEVAQSPRYKITEKSQAVAFWCDPISGHATLYWYRQILGQGPELLVQFQDESVVDDSQLPKDRFSAERLKGVDSTLKIQPAELGDSAMYLCASSLESVEQYFGPGTRLTVL.

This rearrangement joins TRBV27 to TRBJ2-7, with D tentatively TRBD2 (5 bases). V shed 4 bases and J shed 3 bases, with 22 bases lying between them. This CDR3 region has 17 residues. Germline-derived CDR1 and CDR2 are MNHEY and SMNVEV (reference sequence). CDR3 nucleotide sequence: TGTGCCAGCAGTTACGGGTACGCGGGCGACCCGCACTACGAGCAGTACTTC. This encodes CASSYGYAGDPHYEQYF.

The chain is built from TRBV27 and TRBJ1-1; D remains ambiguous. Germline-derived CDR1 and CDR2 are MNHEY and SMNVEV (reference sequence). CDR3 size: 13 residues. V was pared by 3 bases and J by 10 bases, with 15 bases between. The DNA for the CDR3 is TGTGCCAGCAGTTTGAGGTGGGCAGCCAGAGCTTTCTTT. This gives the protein CASSLRWAARAFF.

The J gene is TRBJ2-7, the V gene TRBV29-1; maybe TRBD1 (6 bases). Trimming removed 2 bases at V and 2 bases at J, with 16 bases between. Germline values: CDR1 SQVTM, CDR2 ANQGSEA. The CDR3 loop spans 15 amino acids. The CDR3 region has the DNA TGCAGCGTTGAACTGGTGGGACATTTGCCCTACGAGCAGTACTTC. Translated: CSVELVGHLPYEQYF.

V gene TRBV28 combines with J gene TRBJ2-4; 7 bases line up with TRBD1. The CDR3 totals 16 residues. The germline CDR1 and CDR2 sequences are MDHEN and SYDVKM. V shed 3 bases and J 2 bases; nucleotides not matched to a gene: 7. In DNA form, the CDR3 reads TGTGCCAGCAGTTTGGGGAAGGGGGCGACCAAAAACATTCAGTACTTC. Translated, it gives CASSLGKGATKNIQYF. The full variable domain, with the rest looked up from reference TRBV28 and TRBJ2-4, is DVKVTQSSRYLVKRTGEKVFLECVQDMDHENMFWYRQDPGLGLRLIYFSYDVKMKEKGDIPEGYSVSREKKERFSLILESASTNQTSMYLCASSLGKGATKNIQYFGAGTRLSVL.